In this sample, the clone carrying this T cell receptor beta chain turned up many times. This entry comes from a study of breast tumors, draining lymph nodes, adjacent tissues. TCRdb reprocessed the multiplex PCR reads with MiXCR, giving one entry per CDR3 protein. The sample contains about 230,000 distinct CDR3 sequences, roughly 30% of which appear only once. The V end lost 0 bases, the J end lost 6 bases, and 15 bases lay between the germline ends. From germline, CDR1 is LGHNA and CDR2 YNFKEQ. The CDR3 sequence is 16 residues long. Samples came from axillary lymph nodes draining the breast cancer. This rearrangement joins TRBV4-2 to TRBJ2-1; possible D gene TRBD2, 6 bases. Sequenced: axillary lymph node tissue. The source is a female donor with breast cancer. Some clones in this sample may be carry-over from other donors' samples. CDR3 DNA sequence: TGTGCCAGCAGCCAAGAAGGTGTAGGGCGGGGCAATGAGCAGTTCTTC. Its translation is CASSQEGVGRGNEQFF.